These T cell receptor beta chains were read from a single sample in a study of OX40 agonist ivuxolimab in advanced cancers. The assay was immunoSEQ multiplex PCR, and TCRdb's table has in-frame clones only and misses some. The sample lists tens of thousands of clones, about nine tenths occurring once. This material consisted of CD4+ or CD8+ T cells sorted from blood, taken in a trial of the OX40 agonist ivuxolimab. These receptors were collected from an adult with an advanced solid tumor such as melanoma, head and neck, liver or kidney cancer. The CDR3 runs from the conserved cysteine through the conserved F or W. Each record gives: D gene, J gene, clone size, V gene, CDR3 protein, CDR3 DNA. The D gene is left open where the match is weak. Only some rows state a clone size, as once, few, many or a class for expanded clones.

D gene: .; J gene: TRBJ1-1; clone size: once; V gene: TRBV7-8; CDR3 protein: CASSSLRGNTEAFF; CDR3 DNA: TGTGCCAGCAGCTCACTTAGGGGGAACACTGAAGCTTTCTTT
D gene: TRBD1; J gene: TRBJ2-5; clone size: .; V gene: TRBV28; CDR3 protein: CASSLSSGGAETQYF; CDR3 DNA: TGTGCCAGCAGTCTATCCTCAGGGGGCGCGGAGACCCAGTACTTC
D gene: TRBD1; J gene: TRBJ1-2; clone size: .; V gene: TRBV5-1; CDR3 protein: CASSLTGEEGYTF; CDR3 DNA: TGCGCCAGCAGCCTCACAGGGGAAGAAGGCTACACCTTC
D gene: TRBD1; J gene: TRBJ2-1; clone size: .; V gene: TRBV9; CDR3 protein: CASSAGEAFGDRRNEQFF; CDR3 DNA: TGTGCCAGCAGCGCGGGGGAGGCTTTTGGGGACAGGCGGAATGAGCAGTTCTTC
D gene: .; J gene: TRBJ1-4; clone size: .; V gene: TRBV7-9; CDR3 protein: CASSNLQGMGEKLFF; CDR3 DNA: TGTGCCAGCAGCAACCTACAGGGAATGGGTGAAAAACTGTTTTTT
D gene: TRBD2; J gene: TRBJ2-2; clone size: .; V gene: TRBV5-6; CDR3 protein: CASSFLAGGGGELFF; CDR3 DNA: TGTGCCAGCAGCTTCTTAGCGGGGGGCGGCGGGGAGCTGTTTTTT
D gene: TRBD2; J gene: TRBJ2-7; clone size: .; V gene: TRBV4-1; CDR3 protein: CASSRGGFILAGDEQYF; CDR3 DNA: TGCGCCAGCAGCCGAGGAGGGTTTATACTAGCGGGGGACGAGCAGTACTTC
D gene: .; J gene: TRBJ2-7; clone size: .; V gene: TRBV10-3; CDR3 protein: CAISESRQASYEQYF; CDR3 DNA: TGTGCCATCAGTGAGTCGAGACAGGCGTCCTACGAGCAGTACTTC
D gene: .; J gene: TRBJ1-5; clone size: .; V gene: TRBV21-1; CDR3 protein: CASSKERGQPFLSQHF; CDR3 DNA: TGTGCCAGCAGCAAAGAGCGCGGACAGCCTTTTTTGTCCCAGCATTTT
D gene: .; J gene: TRBJ2-5; clone size: .; V gene: TRBV9; CDR3 protein: CASSRGSETQYF; CDR3 DNA: TGTGCCAGCAGCCGCGGGTCCGAGACCCAGTACTTC
D gene: .; J gene: TRBJ1-1; clone size: .; V gene: TRBV18; CDR3 protein: CASSRQVEDTEAFF; CDR3 DNA: TGTGCCAGCTCAAGACAGGTTGAGGACACTGAAGCTTTCTTT
D gene: TRBD1; J gene: TRBJ2-5; clone size: .; V gene: TRBV5-1; CDR3 protein: CASSYGTGGQETQYF; CDR3 DNA: TGCGCCAGCAGCTACGGGACAGGGGGCCAAGAGACCCAGTACTTC
D gene: .; J gene: TRBJ2-2; clone size: .; V gene: TRBV12-5; CDR3 protein: CASGLVRPVGAGELFF; CDR3 DNA: TGTGCTAGTGGTTTGGTACGGCCGGTCGGCGCCGGGGAGCTGTTTTTT
D gene: .; J gene: TRBJ2-3; clone size: .; V gene: TRBV5-1; CDR3 protein: CASSYADPTDTQYF; CDR3 DNA: TGCGCCAGCAGCTACGCGGACCCCACAGATACGCAGTATTTT
D gene: .; J gene: TRBJ2-2; clone size: .; V gene: TRBV19; CDR3 protein: CASSIKASLTGELFF; CDR3 DNA: TGTGCCAGTAGTATAAAAGCGAGCCTCACCGGGGAGCTGTTTTTT
D gene: .; J gene: TRBJ2-5; clone size: .; V gene: TRBV7-9; CDR3 protein: CASSLEGGETQYF; CDR3 DNA: TGTGCCAGCAGCTTAGAAGGGGGGGAGACCCAGTACTTC
D gene: .; J gene: TRBJ2-7; clone size: .; V gene: TRBV5-1; CDR3 protein: CASSTGSTTYEQYF; CDR3 DNA: TGCGCCAGCAGCACCGGGTCCACCACTTACGAGCAGTACTTC
D gene: TRBD1; J gene: TRBJ1-1; clone size: once; V gene: TRBV14; CDR3 protein: CASSQEVDTGDPEAFF; CDR3 DNA: TGTGCCAGCAGCCAAGAGGTCGATACAGGGGATCCTGAAGCTTTCTTT
D gene: .; J gene: TRBJ2-7; clone size: .; V gene: TRBV6-6; CDR3 protein: CASSYSTGRGQYF; CDR3 DNA: TGTGCCAGCAGTTACTCGACCGGACGGGGGCAGTACTTC
D gene: .; J gene: TRBJ2-5; clone size: .; V gene: TRBV7-3; CDR3 protein: CASSFGAAQETQYF; CDR3 DNA: TGTGCCAGCAGCTTTGGGGCGGCGCAAGAGACCCAGTACTTC
D gene: .; J gene: TRBJ2-3; clone size: .; V gene: TRBV18; CDR3 protein: CASSPDGDTQYF; CDR3 DNA: TGTGCCAGCTCACCCGACGGCGATACGCAGTATTTT
D gene: .; J gene: TRBJ2-2; clone size: once; V gene: TRBV6-5; CDR3 protein: CASSYQGPFAGELFF; CDR3 DNA: TGTGCCAGCAGTTACCAAGGGCCCTTCGCGGGGGAGCTGTTTTTT
D gene: .; J gene: TRBJ2-2; clone size: .; V gene: TRBV19; CDR3 protein: CASSIVSGGAGELFF; CDR3 DNA: TGTGCCAGTAGTATAGTGAGCGGTGGGGCCGGGGAGCTGTTTTTT